These 24 T cell receptor beta chains originate from one sample sequenced in a study of blood T cells in healthy people across ages. The second PCR ran roughly 7 to 12 cycles with a sample-barcoded 5' primer and J-beta primers. MiXCR, run by TCRdb on the 5' RACE reads, gives a single entry per CDR3 protein. The sample holds roughly 800,000 distinct CDR3 sequences, over 45% seen once. Sequenced sample: blood. Every receptor here comes from a man aged 25 to 40 in good health.

This clonotype was recorded only once. The genes are TRBV20-1 and TRBJ1-2; D gene ambiguous. V lost 6 bases and J lost 4, with 12 bases in between. The CDR3 runs 12 residues. In germline, CDR1 is DFQATT, CDR2 SNEGSKA (reference sequence). The CDR3 loop is CSAPAESYGYTF. The DNA of the CDR3 is TGCAGTGCCCCGGCGGAGTCCTATGGCTACACCTTC.

As concerns this clonotype: Just one base apart from a much larger clone, this may be a read error. V gene TRBV4-1 combines with J gene TRBJ2-5, with a tentative D call TRBD2 (5 bases). Germline assignment: CDR1 MGHRA and CDR2 YSYEKL. This CDR3 spans 16 amino acids. Written as DNA, the CDR3 is TGCGCCAGCAGCCAAGTGGTCACTAGTCCGCAAGAGACCCGGTACTTC. It specifies CASSQVVTSPQETRYF.

The chain employs TRBV30 and TRBJ2-1, with D perhaps given as TRBD1 or TRBD2 (5 bases each). Trimming pared 3 bases from V and 5 bases from J, leaving 11 bases between. Looked up from germline, CDR1 is GTSNPN and CDR2 is SVGIG (reference sequence). The CDR3 contains 13 residues. CDR3 nucleotide sequence: TGTGCCTGGAGCCGAGGGGCGAACAATGAGCAGTTCTTC. This codes for CAWSRGANNEQFF.

This clonotype was counted between two and nine times. This sequence joins TRBV21-1 and TRBJ2-7; the tabulated D call, TRBD2, remains unverified against the DNA. TRBV21-1 has pseudogene status. The length of the CDR3 is 14 residues. In DNA form, the CDR3 reads TGTGCCAGCAGCAGGTCTGGCCCCTCCTACGAGCAGTACTTC. It translates to CASSRSGPSYEQYF.

This chain uses TRBV10-3 with TRBJ2-7, with 9 bases that match TRBD1. J gave up 6 bases and V 5 bases, and 8 bases lay outside the gene matches. This CDR3 is 14 amino acids long. Germline CDR1 is ENHRY and CDR2 is SYGVKD. This CDR3 reads CAISMGGTGSEQYF. DNA for the CDR3: TGTGCCATCAGTATGGGAGGGACAGGGAGCGAGCAGTACTTC.

The chain uses TRBV7-8 and TRBJ2-7; D is perhaps TRBD1 (6 bases). CDR1 and CDR2 from the germline V gene are SGHVS and FQNEAQ. The CDR3 runs 14 residues. Trimming stripped 5 bases from V and 1 base from J, with 12 bases between. The CDR3 DNA reads as TGTGCCAGCAGCCGAACTAGGGGGTCCTACGAGCAGTACTTC. This codes for CASSRTRGSYEQYF.

The table lists this clonotype with a few counts. The chain links TRBV7-2 to TRBJ2-3; perhaps TRBD2 as D (5 bases). Germline CDR1 reads SGHTA; CDR2 reads FQGNSA. CDR3 length: 18 residues. V lost 9 bases to trimming and J lost 4 bases, with 29 bases between them. The CDR3 here is CASKLEVRRTQQSDTQYF. The CDR3, as DNA: TGTGCCAGTAAGCTTGAGGTACGGAGGACGCAGCAGTCAGATACGCAGTATTTT.

The chain employs TRBV28 and TRBJ1-6; the match to TRBD1 covers 9 bases. The CDR3 extends over 14 amino acids. Trimming cost V 8 bases and J 7 bases; bases outside gene matches: 6. Germline CDR1 reads MDHEN; CDR2 reads SYDVKM. The CDR3 DNA is TGTGCCAGCGGCCGGGACAGGGTAAATTCACCCCTCCACTTT. Translation gives CASGRDRVNSPLHF.

This clonotype was counted only a few times. The chain joins TRBV11-1 to TRBJ2-6; no reliable D call. V lost 2 bases and J lost 0, with 5 bases in between. CDR1 and CDR2 (germline): SGHAT, FQDESV (reference sequence). The CDR3 runs 15 residues. CDR3 sequence: CASSLSNSGANVLTF. CDR3 nucleotide sequence: TGTGCCAGCAGCTTATCGAACTCTGGGGCCAACGTCCTGACTTTC.

As concerns this clonotype: A read error may account for a junction end that differs from germline. The genes are TRBV20-1 and TRBJ2-1, with a possible D match to TRBD2 (5 bases). The CDR3 sequence is 14 residues long. The germline CDR1 and CDR2 sequences are DFQATT and SNEGSKA (reference sequence). The CDR3 nucleotides are TGCAGCGCTAGAGTCGGGGTCTCCTACAATGAGCAGTTCTTC. Translating gives CSARVGVSYNEQFF.

J is TRBJ2-3 and V is TRBV13; 10 bases map to TRBD1. In germline, CDR1 is PRHDT, CDR2 FYEKMQ (reference sequence). The CDR3 covers 15 residues. The V and J ends lost 3 bases and 2 bases, in that order; junction bases with no gene match: 2. The CDR3 protein is CASSFGTGVTDTQYF. CDR3 nucleotides: TGTGCCAGCAGCTTCGGGACAGGGGTCACAGATACGCAGTATTTT.

This clonotype was found a few times. V and J are TRBV4-3 and TRBJ2-5; the match to TRBD2 covers 10 bases. The CDR3 runs to 16 residues. From germline, CDR1 is LGHNA and CDR2 YSLEER. The V segment lost 4 bases and the J segment 5 bases; nucleotides outside the gene matches: 10. The CDR3 DNA is TGCGCCAGCAGCCCCTCCAGCGGGAGGGCCTTTGAGACCCAGTACTTC. It yields the protein CASSPSSGRAFETQYF.

The V call is TRBV7-2, the J call TRBJ2-1; tentative D call: TRBD2 (7 bases). The DNA end is a closer match to TRBJ2-7, so the J assignment may be wrong. CDR3 size: 15 residues. Germline lookup yields CDR1 SGHTA and CDR2 FQGNSA. DNA for the CDR3: TGTGCCAGCAGCTCCCGGGGGGCACCGAACAATGAGCAGTACTTC. It encodes CASSSRGAPNNEQYF.

V is TRBV2 and J is TRBJ1-1; tentative D call: TRBD1 (5 bases). Between the trimmed V and J ends, which lost 7 bases and 4 bases, there was a span of 13 bases. Looked up from germline, CDR1 is SNHLY and CDR2 is FYNNEI. The CDR3 is made up of 13 amino acids. The CDR3 nucleotides are TGTGCCAGCAAGCCAGGGAGTTTCACTGAAGCTTTCTTT. Its translation is CASKPGSFTEAFF.

This clonotype has just a few counts. This chain links TRBV4-2 with TRBJ2-2; TRBD2 agrees at 13 bases. This CDR3 spans 18 amino acids. Trimming at V came to 2 bases and at J to 3 bases, leaving 6 bases not matched to a gene. Germline V gene data show CDR1 as LGHNA and CDR2 as YNFKEQ. CDR3 loop: CASSQRTSGSSYTGELFF. CDR3 nucleotides: TGTGCCAGCAGCCAACGGACTAGCGGGAGTTCTTACACCGGGGAGCTGTTTTTT.

The genes are TRBV20-1 and TRBJ2-7, with D perhaps TRBD2 (5 bases). The end of the DNA is better explained by TRBJ2-1, so the J call may be wrong. The CDR3 covers 14 residues. From germline, CDR1 is DFQATT and CDR2 SNEGSKA (reference sequence). This chain's CDR3 is CSARVTRGGNEQFF. CDR3 nucleotides: TGCAGTGCTAGAGTCACACGAGGAGGAAATGAGCAGTTCTTC.

The table lists this clonotype with a few counts. This rearrangement joins TRBV5-1 to TRBJ2-5; 7 nucleotides line up with TRBD2. CDR1 is SGHRS and CDR2 is YFSETQ in the germline V gene. With V trimmed by 0 bases and J by 2 bases, 1 base remained unmatched. CDR3 length: 14 amino acids. CDR3 sequence reads: CASSLASGQETQYF. The CDR3 nucleotides are TGCGCCAGCAGCTTGGCTAGCGGACAAGAGACCCAGTACTTC.

The chain is built from TRBV20-1 and TRBJ2-3; no clear D. The CDR3 sequence is 15 residues long. Germline loops: CDR1 DFQATT, CDR2 SNEGSKA (reference sequence). Trimming shortened V by 0 bases and J by 0 bases, and 10 bases separated the two germline ends. Here the CDR3 reads CSARDVSHSTDTQYF. DNA for the CDR3: TGCAGTGCTAGAGATGTTAGCCATAGCACAGATACGCAGTATTTT.

V and J are TRBV6-2 or TRBV6-3 and TRBJ1-2; D gene uncertain. CDR3 size: 12 residues. CDR1 and CDR2 from the germline V gene are MNHEY and SVGEGT. Trimming shortened V by 6 bases and J by 4 bases, and 9 bases separated the two germline ends. This CDR3 is CASRGPIYGYTF. The CDR3 DNA is TGTGCCAGCAGGGGCCCGATCTATGGCTACACCTTC.

The chain carries TRBV5-1 and TRBJ2-7; D is possibly TRBD1 (6 bases). In germline, CDR1 is SGHRS, CDR2 YFSETQ. Trimming pared 6 bases from V and 10 bases from J, leaving 23 bases between. The length of the CDR3 is 14 residues. The CDR3 sequence is CASTPDSQERGQYF. CDR3 DNA sequence: TGCGCCAGCACCCCGGACAGTCAAGAGAGGGGTCAGTACTTC.

CDR3 sequence (DNA): TGTGCCAGCAGCGGTTGGGGAGCAGGTGGCTACACCTTC. Translating gives CASSGWGAGGYTF. The rearrangement joins TRBV7-2 to TRBJ1-2; D remains unclear. This CDR3 is built from 13 residues. The germline gives CDR1 SGHTA, CDR2 FQGNSA. V shed 5 bases and J shed 7 bases, with 14 bases lying between them.

The count of this clonotype is one. The chain carries TRBV29-1 and TRBJ2-1, with TRBD1 as a possible D gene (6 bases). Per germline, CDR1 SQVTM and CDR2 ANQGSEA. The CDR3 contains 12 residues. V shed 0 bases and J shed 12 bases, with 12 bases lying between them. CDR3 in DNA: TGCAGCGTTGAAGAGAGGACAGATACGCAGTTCTTC. Its translation: CSVEERTDTQFF.

V gene TRBV20-1 combines with J gene TRBJ2-1; a possible D gene is TRBD2 (5 bases). Germline V gene lookup returns CDR1 DFQATT and CDR2 SNEGSKA (reference sequence). This CDR3 contains 14 residues. Trimming took 0 bases from V and 12 from J, leaving 18 bases between them. In DNA, the CDR3 is TGCAGTGCTAGAGAACCGGGATCCGGCCGGGCGCAGTTCTTC. Translating it yields CSAREPGSGRAQFF.

The J gene is TRBJ2-1, the V gene TRBV20-1; D gene ambiguous. Per germline, CDR1 DFQATT and CDR2 SNEGSKA (reference sequence). The CDR3 loop spans 12 amino acids. Trimming shortened V by 0 bases and J by 10 bases, and 10 bases separated the two germline ends. Here the CDR3 reads CSARDEPREQFF. In nucleotides, the CDR3 is TGCAGTGCTAGAGATGAACCCCGGGAGCAGTTCTTC.